This TCR beta chain was identified during a study of T cell responses to AZD1222 COVID-19 vaccine. Germline CDR1 reads MNHEY; CDR2 reads SVGAGI. The CDR3 has 13 amino acids. The V gene end was trimmed by 5 bases and the J gene end by 10 bases; junction bases not matched to a gene: 5. Sequencing was performed with immunoSEQ multiplex PCR; in TCRdb, only in-frame clones are kept and a portion is missing. This sample has 150,000 or so clones, with about 90% found just once. J is TRBJ2-1 and V is TRBV6-5, with 10 nucleotides matching TRBD2. The sample consisted of peripheral blood, taken 28 days after the second AZD1222 dose. The sequence came from an adult who received the AZD1222 COVID-19 vaccine. The CDR3 reads CASSLKTSGEQFF. CDR3 in DNA: TGTGCCAGCAGTCTTAAGACTAGCGGGGAGCAGTTCTTC.